This T cell receptor beta chain comes out of a study of T cell responses to AZD1222 COVID-19 vaccine. Study-wide results and caveats: Spike-specific TCR breadth and depth went up after people got two AZD1222 doses. White British ancestry dominated among donors, who included more females, and clonal diversity was possibly underestimated. Nearly half of spike-specific TCRs reportedly go after variant regions that carry no mutations.

Data came from immunoSEQ multiplex PCR; TCRdb stores just in-frame clones and leaves some out. The table records 75,000 to 80,000 clones, roughly nine tenths of them present only once. Remarks on this clone: Its antigen is unidentified.

Germline V lookup: CDR1 MNHEY, CDR2 SVGAGI. The CDR3 loop spans 13 amino acids. J lost 5 bases, V lost 6 bases, and 6 bases had no gene match. The receptor was derived from an adult who received the AZD1222 COVID-19 vaccine. Sequenced material: peripheral blood, taken 28 days after the second AZD1222 dose. This rearrangement joins TRBV6-5 to TRBJ2-5, with 7 nucleotides matching TRBD1. The CDR3 bases are TGTGCCAGCAGACGACAGGGATCGGAGACCCAGTACTTC. Encoded protein: CASRRQGSETQYF.